Shown below are 3 T cell receptor beta chains from a single sample sequenced in a study of blood T cell repertoires in COVID-19. The assay was immunoSEQ multiplex PCR, and TCRdb's table has in-frame clones only and misses some. The sample holds some 80,000 clones, 86% seen once. The sequenced sample was peripheral blood. All receptors come from a woman aged 80 or older in a cohort sampled during active or convalescent COVID-19.

The CDR3 nucleotides are TGTGCCATCAAACGGGGGGAATCTGGGGCCAACGTCCTGACTTTC. Its translation: CAIKRGESGANVLTF. This chain uses TRBV10-3 with TRBJ2-6; 7 positions agree with TRBD2. The ends lost 7 bases at V and 1 base at J; junction bases unmatched: 4. Germline V CDR1 and CDR2: ENHRY, SYGVKD. This CDR3 spans 15 amino acids.

This clone showed up just once. The chain links TRBV3-1 (or the pseudogene TRBV3-2) to TRBJ1-3; 12 bases fit TRBD1. Germline lookup yields CDR1 LGHDT and CDR2 YNNKEL (reference sequence). The CDR3 is 16 amino acids. V lost 4 bases to trimming and J lost 3 bases; unmatched junction nucleotides: 4. The CDR3 reads CASSPRDRGLGNTIYF. CDR3 DNA: TGTGCCAGCAGCCCCCGGGACAGGGGGCTTGGAAACACCATATATTTT.

The chain carries TRBV6-5 and TRBJ1-2, with unresolved D. The V end was cut by 4 bases, the J end by 4 bases, with 10 bases between. CDR1 and CDR2 (germline): MNHEY, SVGAGI. The CDR3 totals 13 residues. The CDR3 DNA is TGTGCCAGCAGTTTGGCCCTGGTCTATGGCTACACCTTC. This encodes CASSLALVYGYTF.